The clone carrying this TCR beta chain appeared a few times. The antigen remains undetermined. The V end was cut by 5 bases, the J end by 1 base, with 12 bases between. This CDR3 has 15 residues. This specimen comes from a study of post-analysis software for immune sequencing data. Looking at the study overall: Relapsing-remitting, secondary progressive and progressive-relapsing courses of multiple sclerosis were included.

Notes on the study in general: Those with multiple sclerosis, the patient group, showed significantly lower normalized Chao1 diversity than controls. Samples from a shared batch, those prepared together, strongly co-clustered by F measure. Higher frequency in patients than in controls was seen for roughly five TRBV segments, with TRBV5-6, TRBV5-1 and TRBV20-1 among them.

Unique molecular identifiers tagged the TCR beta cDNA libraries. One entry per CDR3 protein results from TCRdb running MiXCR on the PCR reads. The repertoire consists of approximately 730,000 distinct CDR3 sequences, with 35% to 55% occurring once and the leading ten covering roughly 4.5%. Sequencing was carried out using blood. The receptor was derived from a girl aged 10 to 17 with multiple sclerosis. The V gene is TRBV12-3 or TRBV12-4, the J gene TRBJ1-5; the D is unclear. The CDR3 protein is CASSPNRLSNQPQHF. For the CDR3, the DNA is TGTGCCAGCAGTCCAAATAGACTGAGCAATCAGCCCCAGCATTTT.